The present T cell receptor beta chain was sequenced within a study of neurological immune-mediated disorders. Findings of the study overall: The level of TCR clonal expansion was highest in patients with HTLV-1-associated myelopathy and lowest in multiple sclerosis, where it fell below the level seen in healthy controls. None of the CDR3 amino acid sequences found in expanded clones was shared across subjects. This suggests that the TCR-beta repertoires were private in all groups.

With 10-nucleotide random UMIs included, cDNA was synthesized by 5'RACE. TCRdb re-analysed the 5' RACE reads in MiXCR, keeping a single row per CDR3 protein. The sample gives 50,000 to 75,000 distinct CDR3 sequences, roughly 12% of which show up once; about 10% is in the top ten. V shed 6 bases and J shed 7 bases, with 15 bases lying between them. The germline gives CDR1 MDHEN, CDR2 SYDVKM. This CDR3 spans 13 amino acids. This clonotype was picked up many times. Its antigen is as yet unknown. The clonotype originates from a woman in her sixties or seventies with HTLV-1-associated myelopathy (HAM/TSP). This chain links TRBV28 with TRBJ1-1; D ambiguous. Sequencing input: PBMCs. The DNA for the CDR3 is TGTGCCAGCAGGTCCCCGGGGATGAATGAAGCTTTCTTT. It specifies CASRSPGMNEAFF. Drawing the rest from reference TRBV28 and TRBJ1-1, the complete variable domain is DVKVTQSSRYLVKRTGEKVFLECVQDMDHENMFWYRQDPGLGLRLIYFSYDVKMKEKGDIPEGYSVSREKKERFSLILESASTNQTSMYLCASRSPGMNEAFFGQGTRLTVV.